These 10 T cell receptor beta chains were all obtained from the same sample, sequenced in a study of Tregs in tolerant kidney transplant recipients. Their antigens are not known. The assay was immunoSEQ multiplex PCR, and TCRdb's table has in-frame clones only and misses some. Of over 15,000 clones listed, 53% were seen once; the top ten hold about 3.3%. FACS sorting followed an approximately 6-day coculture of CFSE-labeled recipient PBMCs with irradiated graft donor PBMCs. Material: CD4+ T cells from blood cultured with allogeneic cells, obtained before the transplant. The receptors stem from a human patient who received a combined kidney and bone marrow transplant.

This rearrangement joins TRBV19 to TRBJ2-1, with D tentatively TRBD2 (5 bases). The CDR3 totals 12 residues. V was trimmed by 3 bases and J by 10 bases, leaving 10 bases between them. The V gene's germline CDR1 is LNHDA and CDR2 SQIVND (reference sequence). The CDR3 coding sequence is TGTGCCAGTAGTATCCCTTTAGCGGAGCAGTTCTTC. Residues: CASSIPLAEQFF.

As DNA, the CDR3 is TGCGCCAGCAAGGACAGGGGGCGCGCAGATACGCAGTATTTT. It translates to CASKDRGRADTQYF. The chain has TRBV5-1 and TRBJ2-3, with 11 bases aligning to TRBD1. The germline V gene encodes CDR1 SGHRS and CDR2 YFSETQ. V gave up 6 bases and J gave up 4 bases; unmatched junction bases: 4. The length of the CDR3 is 14 residues.

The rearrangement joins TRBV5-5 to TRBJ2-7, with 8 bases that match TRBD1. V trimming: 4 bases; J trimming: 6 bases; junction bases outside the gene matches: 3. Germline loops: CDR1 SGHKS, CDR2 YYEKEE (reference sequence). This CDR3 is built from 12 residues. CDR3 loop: CASSRTGTEQYF. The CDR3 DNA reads TGTGCCAGCAGCCGGACAGGGACCGAGCAGTACTTC.

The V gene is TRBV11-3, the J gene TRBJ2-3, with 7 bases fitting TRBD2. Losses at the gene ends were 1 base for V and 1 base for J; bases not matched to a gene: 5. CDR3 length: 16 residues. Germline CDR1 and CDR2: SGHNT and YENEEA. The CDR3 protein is CASSLGGGRGTDTQYF. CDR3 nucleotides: TGTGCCAGCAGCTTAGGGGGCGGGAGAGGCACAGATACGCAGTATTTT.

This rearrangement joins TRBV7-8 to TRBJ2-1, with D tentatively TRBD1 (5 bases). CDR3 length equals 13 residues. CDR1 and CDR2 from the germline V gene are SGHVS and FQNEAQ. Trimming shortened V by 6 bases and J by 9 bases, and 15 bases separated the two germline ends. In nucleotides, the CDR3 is TGTGCCAGCAGGCCTCCAGGGTCCGGTGAGCAGTTCTTC. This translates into CASRPPGSGEQFF.

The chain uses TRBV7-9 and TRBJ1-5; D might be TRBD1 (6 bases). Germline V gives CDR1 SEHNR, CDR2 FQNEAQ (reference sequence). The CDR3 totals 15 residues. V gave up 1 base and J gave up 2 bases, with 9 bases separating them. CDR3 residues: CASSLGGGGNQPQHF. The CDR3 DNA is TGTGCCAGCAGCTTAGGAGGGGGAGGCAATCAGCCCCAGCATTTT.

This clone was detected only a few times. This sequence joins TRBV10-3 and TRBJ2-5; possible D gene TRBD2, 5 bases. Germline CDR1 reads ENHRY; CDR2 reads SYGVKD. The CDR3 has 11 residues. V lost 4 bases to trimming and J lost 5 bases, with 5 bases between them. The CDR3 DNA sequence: TGTGCCATCAGTGGCGGGGAGACCCAGTACTTC. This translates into CAISGGETQYF.

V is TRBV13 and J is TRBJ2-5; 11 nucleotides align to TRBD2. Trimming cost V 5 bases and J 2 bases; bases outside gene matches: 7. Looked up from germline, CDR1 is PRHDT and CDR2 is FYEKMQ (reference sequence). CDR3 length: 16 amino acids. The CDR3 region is CASSQGTSGIQETQYF. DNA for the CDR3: TGTGCCAGCAGCCAAGGGACTAGCGGAATTCAAGAGACCCAGTACTTC.

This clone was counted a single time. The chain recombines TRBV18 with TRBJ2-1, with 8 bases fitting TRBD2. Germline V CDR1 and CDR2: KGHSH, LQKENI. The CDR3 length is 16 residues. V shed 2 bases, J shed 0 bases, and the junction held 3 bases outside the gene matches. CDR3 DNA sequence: TGTGCCAGCTCACCAAACAGCGGGAGCTCCTACAATGAGCAGTTCTTC. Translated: CASSPNSGSSYNEQFF.

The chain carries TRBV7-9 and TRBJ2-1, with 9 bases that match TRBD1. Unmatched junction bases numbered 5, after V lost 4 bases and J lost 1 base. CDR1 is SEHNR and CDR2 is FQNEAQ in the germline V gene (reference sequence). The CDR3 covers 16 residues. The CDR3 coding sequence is TGTGCCAGCAGCTCCGGACAGGGGTGGTCCTACAATGAGCAGTTCTTC. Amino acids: CASSSGQGWSYNEQFF.